This TCR beta chain stems from a study of CD8 T cell repertoires and HIV-1 epitope variants. Clones were read by immunoSEQ multiplex PCR, and TCRdb kept only the in-frame ones, dropping some. The table shows about 95,000 clones, with roughly 80% occurring only once. The table lists this clone with a count of one. Germline V gene data show CDR1 as MNHEY and CDR2 as SVGAGI. V was trimmed by 4 bases and J by 13 bases, leaving 26 bases between them. CDR3 length: 16 residues. Specimen: uncultured baseline CD8+ T cells from peripheral blood mononuclear cells (PBMCs). The sequence came from a male donor with HIV. V usage is TRBV6-5 and J usage is TRBJ1-5, with D possibly matching TRBD1 (5 bases). CDR3 protein: CASSSLRQPIGSGQHF. The CDR3 bases are TGTGCCAGCAGTTCGCTTCGACAGCCCATAGGGTCGGGTCAGCATTTT.